A selection of T cell receptor beta chains follows, all from one sample in a study of identical twins. One entry per CDR3 protein, called by TCRdb with MiXCR from the 5' RACE reads. The sample includes 600,000 to 800,000 distinct CDR3 sequences, 21% of them seen just once. The sample was also linked to a second study, of T cells expressing NK-cell markers.

The sequencing sample was made of PBMCs. The receptor source for this set is a young woman in good health. Both conserved end residues are part of each CDR3. D genes are given only for firm matches. Part of the rows lack a size; the others show once, few, many or a class for expanded clones.

j_call: TRBJ2-1
v_call: TRBV12-3/TRBV12-4
d_call: NA
clone_size: many
cdr3_nt: TGTGCCAGCAGGCTGACAGAGAATGAGCAGTTCTTC
cdr3_aa: CASRLTENEQFF

j_call: TRBJ2-3
v_call: TRBV20-1
d_call: TRBD2
clone_size: few
cdr3_nt: TGCAGCACTATGAGGCGGGAGGGACCCCATACGCAGTATTTT
cdr3_aa: CSTMRREGPHTQYF

j_call: TRBJ2-1
v_call: TRBV7-2
d_call: TRBD2
clone_size: few
cdr3_nt: TGTGCCAGCAGCTTTAACCTAGCGGGGGGGCTCAATGAGCAGTTCTTC
cdr3_aa: CASSFNLAGGLNEQFF

j_call: TRBJ2-1
v_call: TRBV29-1
d_call: NA
clone_size: few
cdr3_nt: TGCAGCGTCGGGACCGGGAAGAACAATGAGCAGTTCTTC
cdr3_aa: CSVGTGKNNEQFF

j_call: TRBJ1-5
v_call: TRBV7-2
d_call: NA
clone_size: few
cdr3_nt: TGTGCCAGCAGCTCTACAGCGAGCAATCAGCCCCAGCATTTT
cdr3_aa: CASSSTASNQPQHF

j_call: TRBJ1-1
v_call: TRBV29-1
d_call: NA
clone_size: once
cdr3_nt: TGCAGCGTTCAGAGGAGAAACACTGAAGCTTTCTTT
cdr3_aa: CSVQRRNTEAFF

j_call: TRBJ2-5
v_call: TRBV9
d_call: TRBD2
clone_size: few
cdr3_nt: TGTGCCAGCAGCGCAGGACTAGCGGGCCTTACCGCGGGGGAGACCCAGTACTTC
cdr3_aa: CASSAGLAGLTAGETQYF

j_call: TRBJ2-1
v_call: TRBV9
d_call: NA
clone_size: NA
cdr3_nt: TGTGCCAGCAGCCCAGGGGTCCCCTACAATGAGCAGTTCTTC
cdr3_aa: CASSPGVPYNEQFF

j_call: TRBJ2-5
v_call: TRBV2
d_call: NA
clone_size: NA
cdr3_nt: TGTGCCAGGTCCGCCAATGCCCGGGAGACCCAGTACTTC
cdr3_aa: CARSANARETQYF

j_call: TRBJ2-1
v_call: TRBV10-3
d_call: NA
clone_size: NA
cdr3_nt: TGTGCCATCAGTGACCTGACAGAGCTTACCTACAATGAGCAGTTCTTC
cdr3_aa: CAISDLTELTYNEQFF

j_call: TRBJ2-7
v_call: TRBV6-6
d_call: NA
clone_size: NA
cdr3_nt: TGTGCCAGCAGGGGAAGACATGCCTACGAGCAGTACTTC
cdr3_aa: CASRGRHAYEQYF

j_call: TRBJ2-7
v_call: TRBV18
d_call: NA
clone_size: few
cdr3_nt: TGTGCCAGCTCACTCAACAGCTACGACGAGCAGTACTTC
cdr3_aa: CASSLNSYDEQYF

j_call: TRBJ2-1
v_call: TRBV7-3
d_call: NA
clone_size: NA
cdr3_nt: TGTGCCAGCAGCTTGTCCGGGGCTAGCTCCTACAATGAGCAGTTCTTC
cdr3_aa: CASSLSGASSYNEQFF

j_call: TRBJ2-2
v_call: TRBV13
d_call: TRBD1
clone_size: once
cdr3_nt: TGTGCCAGCACGCCATGGGGGCAGGGGGCCACCGGGGAGCTGTTTTTT
cdr3_aa: CASTPWGQGATGELFF

j_call: TRBJ2-1
v_call: TRBV10-3
d_call: NA
clone_size: NA
cdr3_nt: TGTGCCATTTACGGGGGACCCCCCGATGAGCAGTTCTTC
cdr3_aa: CAIYGGPPDEQFF

j_call: TRBJ2-3
v_call: TRBV4-1
d_call: NA
clone_size: once
cdr3_nt: TGCGCCAGCACCTTCTCGTTGCAGAGCACAGATACGCAGTATTTT
cdr3_aa: CASTFSLQSTDTQYF

j_call: TRBJ2-7
v_call: TRBV20-1
d_call: TRBD2
clone_size: many
cdr3_nt: TGCAGTGCATCCCCCGGAGGAAGCGGGAGGGCCGGCGAGCAGTACTTC
cdr3_aa: CSASPGGSGRAGEQYF

j_call: TRBJ2-3
v_call: TRBV12-3/TRBV12-4
d_call: NA
clone_size: few
cdr3_nt: TGTGCCAGCAGTTTGGAGCGGCCTCCGGGAGATACGCAGTATTTT
cdr3_aa: CASSLERPPGDTQYF

j_call: TRBJ2-7
v_call: TRBV6-4
d_call: NA
clone_size: few
cdr3_nt: TGTGCCAGCAGTGAATACGGAAACGAGCAGTACTTC
cdr3_aa: CASSEYGNEQYF

j_call: TRBJ2-3
v_call: TRBV7-2
d_call: TRBD2
clone_size: NA
cdr3_nt: TGTGCCAGCAGCTTTAGCGGGGGGGCACCAGATACGCAGTATTTT
cdr3_aa: CASSFSGGAPDTQYF

j_call: TRBJ2-1
v_call: TRBV7-9
d_call: TRBD1
clone_size: NA
cdr3_nt: TGTGCCAGCAGCCAGTTCCGGACAGGCGCCTACAATGAGCAGTTCTTC
cdr3_aa: CASSQFRTGAYNEQFF

j_call: TRBJ1-1
v_call: TRBV6-1
d_call: TRBD1
clone_size: NA
cdr3_nt: TGTGCCAGCAGCCCCCCGGGACAGCGCGCGGGATCCACTGAAGCTTTCTTT
cdr3_aa: CASSPPGQRAGSTEAFF

j_call: TRBJ1-5
v_call: TRBV12-3/TRBV12-4
d_call: TRBD1
clone_size: few
cdr3_nt: TGTGCCAGCGGACAGGTAAATCAGCCCCAGCATTTT
cdr3_aa: CASGQVNQPQHF

j_call: TRBJ2-3
v_call: TRBV2
d_call: NA
clone_size: NA
cdr3_nt: TGTGCCAGCAGTGAGACGGGTAGCCCAGATACGCAGTATTTT
cdr3_aa: CASSETGSPDTQYF

j_call: TRBJ2-6
v_call: TRBV20-1
d_call: NA
clone_size: many
cdr3_nt: TGCAGTGCTAGCAGGCCTGATCGGGCCAACGTCCTGACTTTC
cdr3_aa: CSASRPDRANVLTF